The T cell receptor (beta chain) described here comes from a study of T cell responses to AZD1222 COVID-19 vaccine. Findings and caveats of the study: Targeting of unmutated variant regions was reportedly seen in nearly half of spike-specific TCRs. Repertoire sampling was restricted to post-peak T cell response timepoints.

As to this clone: Its specificity is unknown.

Libraries were prepared by immunoSEQ multiplex PCR; TCRdb keeps only in-frame clonotypes and omits some of them. The table has over 75,000 clones, 89% seen once; the top ten hold 2% to 3%. V lost 4 bases, J lost 11 bases, and 10 bases stayed unmatched. This CDR3 comprises 14 residues. Germline V CDR1 and CDR2: SGHRS, YFSETQ. The sequence derives from an adult in good health. The V and J genes are TRBV5-1 and TRBJ1-1; TRBD1 matches 11 bases. Sample: peripheral blood, taken on day 0 of AZD1222 vaccination. CDR3 protein: CASSEFGQGALAFF. Here the CDR3 DNA reads TGCGCCAGCAGCGAATTCGGACAGGGGGCCCTGGCTTTCTTT.